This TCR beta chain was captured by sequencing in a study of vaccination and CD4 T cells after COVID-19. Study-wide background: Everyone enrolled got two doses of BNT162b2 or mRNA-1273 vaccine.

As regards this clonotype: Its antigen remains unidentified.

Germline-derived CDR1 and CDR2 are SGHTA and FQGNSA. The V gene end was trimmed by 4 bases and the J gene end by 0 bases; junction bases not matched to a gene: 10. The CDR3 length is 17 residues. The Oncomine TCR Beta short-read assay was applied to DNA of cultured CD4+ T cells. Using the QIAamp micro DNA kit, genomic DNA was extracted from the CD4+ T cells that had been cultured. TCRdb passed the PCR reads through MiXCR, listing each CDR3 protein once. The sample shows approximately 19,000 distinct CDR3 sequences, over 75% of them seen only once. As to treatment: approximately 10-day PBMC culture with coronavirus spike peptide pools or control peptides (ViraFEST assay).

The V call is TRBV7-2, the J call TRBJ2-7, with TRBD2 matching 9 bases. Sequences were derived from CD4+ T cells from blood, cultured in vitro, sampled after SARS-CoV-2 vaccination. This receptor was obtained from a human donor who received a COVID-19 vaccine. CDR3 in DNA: TGTGCCAGCAGCTCGTCTAGCGGGGAAGCTAGCTCCTACGAGCAGTACTTC. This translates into CASSSSSGEASSYEQYF.